These T cell receptor beta chains were read from a single sample in a study of cytotoxic CD8 clonotypes in ibrutinib-treated CLL. Clones were sequenced by immunoSEQ multiplex PCR, and TCRdb holds only the in-frame ones, with some missing. The table records around 310,000 clones, more than 65% of them present only once. Here the sequenced sample was PBMCs, taken before ibrutinib treatment. These receptors originate from a human donor with chronic lymphocytic leukemia. CDR3s include the opening cysteine and the closing phenylalanine or tryptophan. D genes are given only for firm matches. The size entry is marked missing in some rows and otherwise reads once, few, many or a size class.

NA	TRBJ2-6	once	TRBV11-2	CASSLEQGLGANVLTF	TGTGCCAGCAGCTTAGAGCAGGGGCTCGGGGCCAACGTCCTGACTTTC
NA	TRBJ1-5	NA	TRBV27	CASSLGGGNQPQHF	TGTGCCAGCAGTTTAGGTGGGGGAAATCAGCCCCAGCATTTT
TRBD2	TRBJ2-7	NA	TRBV7-2	CASSLTSGAKYF	TGTGCCAGCAGCTTGACTAGCGGAGCAAAATACTTC
NA	TRBJ1-1	NA	TRBV7-6	CASSSNPGLLAAFF	TGTGCCAGCAGCTCGAATCCGGGACTCCTCGCGGCTTTCTTT
TRBD2	TRBJ2-3	NA	TRBV5-4	CASSSPGTSGRVDTQYF	TGTGCCAGCAGCTCTCCCGGGACTAGCGGGAGAGTAGATACGCAGTATTTT
NA	TRBJ2-7	NA	TRBV28	CASSFAPSSSYEQYF	TGTGCCAGCAGTTTTGCCCCGTCCTCCTCCTACGAGCAGTACTTC
NA	TRBJ1-1	NA	TRBV13	CASSQRMAGVKWYAFF	TGTGCCAGCAGCCAAAGGATGGCAGGGGTAAAATGGTATGCTTTCTTT
NA	TRBJ1-2	NA	TRBV7-9	CASSTGYYGYTF	TGTGCCAGCAGCACAGGGTACTATGGCTACACCTTC
NA	TRBJ1-2	NA	TRBV5-4	CASSRNRGDYGYTF	TGTGCCAGCAGCCGAAATAGGGGCGACTATGGCTACACCTTC
NA	TRBJ2-3	NA	TRBV5-8	CASSLNGDTQYF	TGTGCCAGCAGCTTGAACGGAGATACGCAGTATTTT
NA	TRBJ2-5	NA	TRBV9	CASSSGFDFYF	TGTGCCAGCAGCTCCGGGTTTGACTTCTACTTC
TRBD1	TRBJ2-5	NA	TRBV19	CASSNTKQGAGETQYF	TGTGCCAGTAGTAATACAAAACAGGGGGCCGGGGAGACCCAGTACTTC
NA	TRBJ2-7	NA	TRBV13	CASSLGLAETYEQYF	TGTGCCAGCAGCTTAGGTCTTGCGGAAACCTACGAGCAGTACTTC
NA	TRBJ1-5	NA	TRBV19	CASSLQGLNQPQHF	TGTGCCAGTAGTCTCCAGGGCCTCAATCAGCCCCAGCATTTT
NA	TRBJ2-2	NA	TRBV27	CASSLSSLGQSGELFF	TGTGCCAGCAGTTTATCGAGTCTTGGACAGTCCGGGGAGCTGTTTTTT
TRBD2	TRBJ2-1	NA	TRBV7-9	CASSLASGRRNEQFF	TGTGCCAGCAGCTTAGCTAGCGGGAGGAGGAATGAGCAGTTCTTC
TRBD1	TRBJ1-1	NA	TRBV4-1	CASSQKDRENTEAFF	TGCGCCAGCAGCCAAAAAGACAGGGAGAACACTGAAGCTTTCTTT
NA	TRBJ2-7	NA	TRBV27	CASRGGTGTIYEQYF	TGTGCCAGCAGGGGAGGAACAGGGACAATCTACGAGCAGTACTTC
TRBD1	TRBJ1-2	NA	TRBV19	CASSKRTGEGGYTF	TGTGCCAGTAGTAAAAGGACAGGGGAAGGAGGCTACACCTTC
TRBD2	TRBJ2-2	NA	TRBV6-1	CASRPIAGGPGELFF	TGTGCCAGCAGGCCGATAGCGGGAGGGCCCGGGGAGCTGTTTTTT
TRBD1	TRBJ2-5	NA	TRBV5-6	CASSLKTGVGETQYF	TGTGCCAGCAGCTTAAAGACAGGGGTAGGCGAGACCCAGTACTTC
NA	TRBJ2-3	NA	TRBV5-5	CASSFGGTDTQYF	TGTGCCAGCAGCTTCGGGGGAACAGATACGCAGTATTTT
TRBD1	TRBJ2-7	few	TRBV7-2	CASSRGQGAYEQYF	TGTGCCAGCAGCCGGGGACAGGGAGCCTACGAGCAGTACTTC
NA	TRBJ1-2	NA	TRBV28	CASSFLNYGYTF	TGTGCCAGCAGTTTCCTGAACTATGGCTACACCTTC
NA	TRBJ1-1	NA	TRBV6-1	CASRTQGGSGTEAFF	TGTGCCAGCAGGACACAGGGTGGTTCGGGTACTGAAGCTTTCTTT
NA	TRBJ1-1	NA	TRBV7-9	CASSAEAFF	TGTGCCAGCAGCGCCGAAGCTTTCTTT
NA	TRBJ2-1	NA	TRBV19	CASRYRGGNSYNEQFF	TGTGCCAGTAGATACAGGGGCGGGAACTCCTACAATGAGCAGTTCTTC
TRBD1	TRBJ2-7	few	TRBV4-2	CASSQEDRGPYEQYF	TGTGCCAGCAGCCAAGAGGACAGGGGGCCCTACGAGCAGTACTTC
NA	TRBJ1-2	NA	TRBV9	CASSSSGLTSGYTF	TGTGCCAGCAGCTCCTCCGGACTCACGAGCGGCTACACCTTC
TRBD1	TRBJ1-2	NA	TRBV27	CASSFGRGSFENGYTF	TGTGCCAGCAGTTTTGGCAGGGGGTCGTTCGAGAATGGCTACACCTTC
TRBD2	TRBJ2-5	few	TRBV13	CASSLGPLATGGLETQYF	TGTGCCAGCAGCTTAGGCCCTCTAGCCACGGGAGGATTAGAGACCCAGTACTTC
TRBD2	TRBJ2-3	NA	TRBV29-1	CSAPGVAGVGTDTQYF	TGCAGCGCCCCCGGGGTAGCGGGAGTTGGCACAGATACGCAGTATTTT
TRBD2	TRBJ2-5	NA	TRBV28	CASLGASGKETQYF	TGTGCCAGCCTGGGGGCTAGCGGGAAGGAGACCCAGTACTTC
NA	TRBJ2-7	NA	TRBV11-2	CASSLGSGKDEQYF	TGTGCCAGCAGCTTAGGGTCAGGGAAAGACGAGCAGTACTTC
NA	TRBJ1-2	few	TRBV2	CASSGPSDGYTF	TGTGCCAGCAGTGGTCCTAGCGATGGCTACACCTTC
NA	TRBJ2-7	NA	TRBV29-1	CSVVTGRGYEQYF	TGCAGCGTTGTAACGGGACGAGGATACGAGCAGTACTTC
TRBD1	TRBJ1-1	NA	TRBV5-1	CASSFGTGWNTEAFF	TGCGCCAGCAGCTTCGGGACAGGGTGGAACACTGAAGCTTTCTTT
NA	TRBJ2-1	few	TRBV18	CASSPSQNNEQFF	TGTGCCAGCTCACCAAGTCAGAACAATGAGCAGTTCTTC
NA	TRBJ2-3	NA	TRBV28	CASSLVFSTDTQYF	TGTGCCAGCAGTTTAGTCTTTAGCACAGATACGCAGTATTTT
NA	TRBJ2-5	NA	TRBV19	CASSIDRGKETQYF	TGTGCCAGTAGTATAGACAGGGGTAAAGAGACCCAGTACTTC
NA	TRBJ2-7	NA	TRBV7-2	CASSLVSYEQYF	TGTGCCAGCAGCTTAGTCTCCTACGAGCAGTACTTC
NA	TRBJ2-5	NA	TRBV14	CASSHDLQIETQYF	TGTGCCAGCAGCCATGATCTTCAAATAGAGACCCAGTACTTC
NA	TRBJ1-1	few	TRBV28	CASSLAMNTEAFF	TGTGCCAGCAGTTTAGCCATGAACACTGAAGCTTTCTTT
NA	TRBJ1-5	NA	TRBV7-9	CASSSQGDQPQHF	TGTGCCAGCAGCTCCCAGGGCGATCAGCCCCAGCATTTT
NA	TRBJ1-2	NA	TRBV4-1	CASRGRQNYGYTF	TGCGCCAGCCGAGGTCGGCAGAACTATGGCTACACCTTC
TRBD2	TRBJ2-4	NA	TRBV13	CASSEYLAEQNIQYF	TGTGCCAGCAGCGAATATCTAGCGGAGCAAAACATTCAGTACTTC
TRBD2	TRBJ2-5	NA	TRBV29-1	CSVEGGGPVWETQYF	TGCAGCGTTGAAGGCGGGGGACCGGTATGGGAGACCCAGTACTTC
NA	TRBJ1-2	few	TRBV30	CAWSVYQEYTF	TGTGCCTGGAGTGTGTATCAGGAGTACACCTTC
NA	TRBJ1-5	NA	TRBV11-2	CASSLGRNQPQHF	TGTGCCAGCAGCTTGGGCAGGAATCAGCCCCAGCATTTT
NA	TRBJ2-5	NA	TRBV4-3	CASSHTGQETQYF	TGCGCCAGCAGCCATACGGGACAAGAGACCCAGTACTTC
NA	TRBJ1-1	NA	TRBV6-5	CASSYSIGATEAFF	TGTGCCAGCAGTTACTCGATTGGTGCGACTGAAGCTTTCTTT
TRBD1	TRBJ2-1	few	TRBV19	CASSILEGAGEQFF	TGTGCCAGTAGTATTCTTGAGGGGGCAGGTGAGCAGTTCTTC
TRBD1	TRBJ1-3	NA	TRBV5-8	CASSHLTGAGNTIYF	TGTGCCAGCAGCCACCTAACAGGGGCTGGAAACACCATATATTTT
NA	TRBJ1-1	NA	TRBV30	CAWSVFSGMGTEAFF	TGTGCCTGGAGTGTGTTTTCAGGTATGGGCACTGAAGCTTTCTTT
TRBD2	TRBJ2-3	NA	TRBV19	CASSRLRGLAPADTQYF	TGTGCCAGTAGTAGGCTTAGGGGACTAGCTCCGGCAGATACGCAGTATTTT
NA	TRBJ1-2	NA	TRBV9	CASSVDREGGYTF	TGTGCCAGCAGCGTAGACAGGGAAGGTGGCTACACCTTC